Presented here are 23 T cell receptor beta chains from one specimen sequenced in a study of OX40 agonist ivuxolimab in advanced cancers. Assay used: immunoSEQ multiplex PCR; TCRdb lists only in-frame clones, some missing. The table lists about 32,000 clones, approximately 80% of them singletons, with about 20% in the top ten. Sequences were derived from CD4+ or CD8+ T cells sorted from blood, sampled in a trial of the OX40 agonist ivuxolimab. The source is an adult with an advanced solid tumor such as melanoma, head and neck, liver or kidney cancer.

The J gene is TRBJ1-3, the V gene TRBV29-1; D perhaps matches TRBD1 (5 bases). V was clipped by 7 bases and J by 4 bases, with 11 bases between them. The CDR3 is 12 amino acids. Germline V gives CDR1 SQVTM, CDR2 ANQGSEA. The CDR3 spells CSGGTQGNTIYF. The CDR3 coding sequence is TGCAGCGGGGGGACTCAAGGAAACACCATATATTTT.

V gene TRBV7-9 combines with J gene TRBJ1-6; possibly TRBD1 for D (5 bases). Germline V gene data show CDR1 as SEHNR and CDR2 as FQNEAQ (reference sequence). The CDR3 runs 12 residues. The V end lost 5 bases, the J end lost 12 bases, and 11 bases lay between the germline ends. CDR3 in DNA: TGTGCCAGCAGCCTAGGGGAAGTACCCCTCCACTTT. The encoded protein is CASSLGEVPLHF.

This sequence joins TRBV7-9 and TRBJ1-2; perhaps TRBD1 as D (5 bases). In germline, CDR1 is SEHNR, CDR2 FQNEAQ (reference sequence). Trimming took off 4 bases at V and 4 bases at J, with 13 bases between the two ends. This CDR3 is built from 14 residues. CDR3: CASSWGDGSYGYTF. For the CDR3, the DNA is TGTGCCAGCAGCTGGGGGGACGGATCCTATGGCTACACCTTC. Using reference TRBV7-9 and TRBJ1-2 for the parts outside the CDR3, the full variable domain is DTGVSQNPRHKITKRGQNVTFRCDPISEHNRLYWYRQTLGQGPEFLTYFQNEAQLEKSRLLSDRFSAERPKGSFSTLEIQRTEQGDSAMYLCASSWGDGSYGYTFGSGTRLTVV.

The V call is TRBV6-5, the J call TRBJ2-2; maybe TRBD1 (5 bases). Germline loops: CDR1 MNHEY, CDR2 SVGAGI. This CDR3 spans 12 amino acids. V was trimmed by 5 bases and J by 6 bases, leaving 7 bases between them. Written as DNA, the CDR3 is TGTGCCAGCAGTAGCAGGGCCGGGGAGCTGTTTTTT. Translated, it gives CASSSRAGELFF.

CDR3 region: CASSFNENTEAFF. CDR3 bases: TGTGCCAGCAGTTTTAACGAGAACACTGAAGCTTTCTTT. The chain recombines TRBV28 with TRBJ1-1; D is ambiguous. V gave up 3 bases and J gave up 1 base, with 6 bases separating them. The V gene's germline CDR1 is MDHEN and CDR2 SYDVKM. CDR3 length equals 13 residues. The variable domain in full, completed from reference TRBV28 and TRBJ1-1, reads DVKVTQSSRYLVKRTGEKVFLECVQDMDHENMFWYRQDPGLGLRLIYFSYDVKMKEKGDIPEGYSVSREKKERFSLILESASTNQTSMYLCASSFNENTEAFFGQGTRLTVV.

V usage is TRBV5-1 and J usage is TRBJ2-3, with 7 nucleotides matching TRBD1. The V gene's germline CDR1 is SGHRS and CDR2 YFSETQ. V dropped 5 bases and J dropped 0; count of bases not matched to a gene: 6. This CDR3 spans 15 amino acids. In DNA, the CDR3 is TGCGCCAGCAGTTCATTACAGGGGAGCACAGATACGCAGTATTTT. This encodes CASSSLQGSTDTQYF.

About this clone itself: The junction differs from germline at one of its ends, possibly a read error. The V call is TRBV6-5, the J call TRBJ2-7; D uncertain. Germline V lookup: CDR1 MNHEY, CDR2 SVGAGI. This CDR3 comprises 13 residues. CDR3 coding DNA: TGTGCCATCAGTGAGTCTAGTTCCTACGAGCAGTACTTC. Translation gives CAISESSSYEQYF.

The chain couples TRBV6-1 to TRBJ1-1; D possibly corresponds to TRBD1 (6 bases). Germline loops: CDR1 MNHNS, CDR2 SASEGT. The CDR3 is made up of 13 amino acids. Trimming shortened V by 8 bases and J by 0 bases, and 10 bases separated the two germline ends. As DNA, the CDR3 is TGTGCCAGCGGACAGAGAATGAACACTGAAGCTTTCTTT. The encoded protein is CASGQRMNTEAFF.

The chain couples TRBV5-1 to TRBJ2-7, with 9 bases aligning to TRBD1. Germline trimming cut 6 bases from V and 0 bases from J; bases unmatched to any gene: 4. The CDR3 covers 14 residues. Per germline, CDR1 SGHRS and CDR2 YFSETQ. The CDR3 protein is CASKGQGRSYEQYF. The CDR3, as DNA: TGCGCCAGCAAAGGACAGGGGCGCTCCTACGAGCAGTACTTC.

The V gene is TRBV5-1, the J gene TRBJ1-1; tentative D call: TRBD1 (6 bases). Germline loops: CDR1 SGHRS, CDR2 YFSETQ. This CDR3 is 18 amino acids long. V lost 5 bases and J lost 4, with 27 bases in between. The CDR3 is CASRRNPQGGFRATEAFF. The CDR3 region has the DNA TGCGCCAGCAGACGGAACCCACAGGGAGGATTTAGGGCCACTGAAGCTTTCTTT.

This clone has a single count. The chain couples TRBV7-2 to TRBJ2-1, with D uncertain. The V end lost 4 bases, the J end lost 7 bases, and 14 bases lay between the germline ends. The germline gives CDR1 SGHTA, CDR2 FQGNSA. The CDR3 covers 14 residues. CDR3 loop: CASSSRVLGNEQFF. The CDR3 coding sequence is TGTGCCAGCAGCTCCCGGGTCCTTGGGAATGAGCAGTTCTTC.

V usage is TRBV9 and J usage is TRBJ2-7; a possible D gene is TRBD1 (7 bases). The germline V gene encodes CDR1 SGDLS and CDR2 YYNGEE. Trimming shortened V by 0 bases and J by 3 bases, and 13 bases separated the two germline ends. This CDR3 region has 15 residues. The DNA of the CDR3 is TGTGCCAGCAGCGTAGGTCCAGGGGGGAACTACGAGCAGTACTTC. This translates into CASSVGPGGNYEQYF.

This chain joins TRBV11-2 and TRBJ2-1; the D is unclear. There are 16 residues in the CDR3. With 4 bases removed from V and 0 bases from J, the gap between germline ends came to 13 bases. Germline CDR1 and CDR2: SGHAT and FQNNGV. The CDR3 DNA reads TGTGCCAGCAGCTCGACGGCAGTTTACTCCTACAATGAGCAGTTCTTC. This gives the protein CASSSTAVYSYNEQFF.

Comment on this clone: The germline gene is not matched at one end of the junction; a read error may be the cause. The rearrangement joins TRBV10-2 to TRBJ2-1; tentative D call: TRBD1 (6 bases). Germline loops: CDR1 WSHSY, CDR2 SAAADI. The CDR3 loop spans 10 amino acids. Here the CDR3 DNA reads TGCGCCAGCAGTGAAGGACAGAAAGTCTTC. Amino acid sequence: CASSEGQKVF.

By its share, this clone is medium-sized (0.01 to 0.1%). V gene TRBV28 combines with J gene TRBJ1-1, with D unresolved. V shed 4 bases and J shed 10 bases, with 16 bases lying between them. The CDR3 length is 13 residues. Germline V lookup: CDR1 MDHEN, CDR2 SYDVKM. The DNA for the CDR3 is TGTGCCAGCAGTTCCCCTGCCCCTCCGGGAGCTTTCTTT. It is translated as CASSSPAPPGAFF.

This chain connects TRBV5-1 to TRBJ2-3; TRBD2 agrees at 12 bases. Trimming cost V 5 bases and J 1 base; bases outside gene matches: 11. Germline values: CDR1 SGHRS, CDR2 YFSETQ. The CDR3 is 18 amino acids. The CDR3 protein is CASSRLAGGRRGTDTQYF. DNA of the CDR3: TGCGCCAGCAGTCGTCTAGCGGGGGGGCGCCGTGGCACAGATACGCAGTATTTT. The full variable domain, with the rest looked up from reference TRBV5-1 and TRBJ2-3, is KAGVTQTPRYLIKTRGQQVTLSCSPISGHRSVSWYQQTPGQGLQFLFEYFSETQRNKGNFPGRFSGRQFSNSRSEMNVSTLELGDSALYLCASSRLAGGRRGTDTQYFGPGTRLTVL.

CDR3 sequence: CAWSVSWQWEGYTF. CDR3 nucleotides: TGTGCCTGGAGTGTAAGCTGGCAGTGGGAGGGCTACACCTTC. The chain links TRBV30 to TRBJ1-2; D unresolved. Germline assignment: CDR1 GTSNPN and CDR2 SVGIG (reference sequence). V lost 0 bases to trimming and J lost 8 bases, with 16 bases between them. This CDR3 is built from 14 residues.

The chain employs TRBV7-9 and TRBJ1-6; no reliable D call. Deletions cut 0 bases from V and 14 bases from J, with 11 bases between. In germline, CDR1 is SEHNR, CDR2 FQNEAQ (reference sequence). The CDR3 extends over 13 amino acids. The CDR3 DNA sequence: TGTGCCAGCAGCTTAGCGGAGTTCACGGCCCTCCACTTT. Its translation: CASSLAEFTALHF.

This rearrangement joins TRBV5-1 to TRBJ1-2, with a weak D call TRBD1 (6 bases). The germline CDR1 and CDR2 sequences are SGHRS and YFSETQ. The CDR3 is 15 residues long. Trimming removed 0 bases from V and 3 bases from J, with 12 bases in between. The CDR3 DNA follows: TGCGCCAGCAGCTTGGTGCTGGGGGCCGACTATGGCTACACCTTC. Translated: CASSLVLGADYGYTF.

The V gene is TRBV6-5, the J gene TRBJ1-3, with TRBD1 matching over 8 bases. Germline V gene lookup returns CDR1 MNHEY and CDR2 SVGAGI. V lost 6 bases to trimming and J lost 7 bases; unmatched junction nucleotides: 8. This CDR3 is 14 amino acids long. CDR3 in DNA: TGTGCCAGCAGCCAAAAAACAGGGGGGAACACCATATATTTT. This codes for CASSQKTGGNTIYF.

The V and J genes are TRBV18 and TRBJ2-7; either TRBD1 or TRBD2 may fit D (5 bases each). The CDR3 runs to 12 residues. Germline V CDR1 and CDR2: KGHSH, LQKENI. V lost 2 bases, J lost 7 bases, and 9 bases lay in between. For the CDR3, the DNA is TGTGCCAGCTCACCAGAGGGGAGTGAGCAGTACTTC. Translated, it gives CASSPEGSEQYF.

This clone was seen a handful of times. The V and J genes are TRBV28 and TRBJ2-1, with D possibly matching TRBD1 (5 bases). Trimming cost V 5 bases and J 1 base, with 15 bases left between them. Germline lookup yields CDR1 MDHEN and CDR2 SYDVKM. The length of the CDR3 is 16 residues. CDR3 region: CASSTRRADSYNEQFF. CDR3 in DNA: TGTGCCAGCAGTACCCGCAGGGCCGATTCCTACAATGAGCAGTTCTTC.

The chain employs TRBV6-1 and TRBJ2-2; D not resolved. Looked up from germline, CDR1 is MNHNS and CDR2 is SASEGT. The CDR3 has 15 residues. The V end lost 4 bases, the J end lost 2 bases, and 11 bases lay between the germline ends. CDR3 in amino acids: CASSVVSTNTGELFF. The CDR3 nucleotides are TGTGCCAGCAGTGTGGTATCTACTAACACCGGGGAGCTGTTTTTT.